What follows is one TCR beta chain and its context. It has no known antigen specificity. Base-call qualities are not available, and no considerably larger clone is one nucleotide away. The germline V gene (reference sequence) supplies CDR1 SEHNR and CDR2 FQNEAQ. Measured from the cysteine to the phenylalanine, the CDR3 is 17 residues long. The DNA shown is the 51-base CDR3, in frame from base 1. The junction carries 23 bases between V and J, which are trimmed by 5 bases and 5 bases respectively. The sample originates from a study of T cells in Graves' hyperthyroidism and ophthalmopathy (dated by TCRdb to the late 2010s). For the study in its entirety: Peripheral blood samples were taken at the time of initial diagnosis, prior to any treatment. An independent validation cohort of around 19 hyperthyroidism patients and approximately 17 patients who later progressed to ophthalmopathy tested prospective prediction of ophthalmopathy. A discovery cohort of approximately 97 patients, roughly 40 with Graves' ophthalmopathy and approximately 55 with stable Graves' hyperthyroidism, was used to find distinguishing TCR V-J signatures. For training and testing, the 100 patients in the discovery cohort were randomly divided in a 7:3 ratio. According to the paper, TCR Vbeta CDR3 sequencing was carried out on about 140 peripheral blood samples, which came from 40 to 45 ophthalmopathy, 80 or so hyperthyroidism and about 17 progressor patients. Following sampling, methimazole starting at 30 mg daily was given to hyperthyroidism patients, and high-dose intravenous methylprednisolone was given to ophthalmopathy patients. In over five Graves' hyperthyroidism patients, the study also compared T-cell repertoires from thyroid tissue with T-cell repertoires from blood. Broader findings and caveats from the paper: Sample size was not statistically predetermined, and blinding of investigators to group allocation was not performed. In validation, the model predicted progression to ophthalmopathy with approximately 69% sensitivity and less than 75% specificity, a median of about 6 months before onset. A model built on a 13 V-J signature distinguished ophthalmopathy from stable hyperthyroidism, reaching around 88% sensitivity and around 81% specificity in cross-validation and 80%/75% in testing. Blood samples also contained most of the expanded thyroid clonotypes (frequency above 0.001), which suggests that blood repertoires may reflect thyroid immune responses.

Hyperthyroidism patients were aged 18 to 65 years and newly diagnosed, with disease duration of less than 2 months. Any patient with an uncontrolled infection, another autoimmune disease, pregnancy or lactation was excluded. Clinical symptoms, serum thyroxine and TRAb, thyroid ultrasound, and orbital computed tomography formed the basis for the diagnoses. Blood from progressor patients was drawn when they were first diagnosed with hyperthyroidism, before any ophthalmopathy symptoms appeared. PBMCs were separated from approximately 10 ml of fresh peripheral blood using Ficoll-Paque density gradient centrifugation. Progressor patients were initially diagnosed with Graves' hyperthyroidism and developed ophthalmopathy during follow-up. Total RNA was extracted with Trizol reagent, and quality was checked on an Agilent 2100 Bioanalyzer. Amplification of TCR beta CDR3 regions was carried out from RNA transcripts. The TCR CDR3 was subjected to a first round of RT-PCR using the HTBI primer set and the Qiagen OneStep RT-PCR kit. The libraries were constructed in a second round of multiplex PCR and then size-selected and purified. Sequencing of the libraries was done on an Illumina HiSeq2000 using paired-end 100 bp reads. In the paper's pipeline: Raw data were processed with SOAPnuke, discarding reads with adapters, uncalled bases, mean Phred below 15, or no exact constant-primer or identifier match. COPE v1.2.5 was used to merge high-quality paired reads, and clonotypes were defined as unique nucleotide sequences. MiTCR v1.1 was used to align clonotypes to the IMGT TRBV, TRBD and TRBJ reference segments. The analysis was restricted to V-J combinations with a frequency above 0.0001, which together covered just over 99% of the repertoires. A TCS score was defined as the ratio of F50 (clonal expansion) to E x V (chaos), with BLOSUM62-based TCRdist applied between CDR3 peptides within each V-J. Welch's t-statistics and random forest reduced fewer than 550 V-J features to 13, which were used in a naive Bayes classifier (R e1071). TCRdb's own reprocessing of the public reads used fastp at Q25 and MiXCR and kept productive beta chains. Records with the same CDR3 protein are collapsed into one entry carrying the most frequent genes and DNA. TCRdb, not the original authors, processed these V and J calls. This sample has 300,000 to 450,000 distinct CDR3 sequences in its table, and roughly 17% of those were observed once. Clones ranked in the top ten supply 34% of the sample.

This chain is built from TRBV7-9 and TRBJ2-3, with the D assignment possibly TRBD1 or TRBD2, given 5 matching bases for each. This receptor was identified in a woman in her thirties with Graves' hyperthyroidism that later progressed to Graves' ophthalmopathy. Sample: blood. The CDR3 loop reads CASSPPSRGLLGDTQYF. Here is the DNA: TGTGCCAGCAGCCCCCCTTCCCGGGGCTTGTTAGGAGATACGCAGTATTTT.